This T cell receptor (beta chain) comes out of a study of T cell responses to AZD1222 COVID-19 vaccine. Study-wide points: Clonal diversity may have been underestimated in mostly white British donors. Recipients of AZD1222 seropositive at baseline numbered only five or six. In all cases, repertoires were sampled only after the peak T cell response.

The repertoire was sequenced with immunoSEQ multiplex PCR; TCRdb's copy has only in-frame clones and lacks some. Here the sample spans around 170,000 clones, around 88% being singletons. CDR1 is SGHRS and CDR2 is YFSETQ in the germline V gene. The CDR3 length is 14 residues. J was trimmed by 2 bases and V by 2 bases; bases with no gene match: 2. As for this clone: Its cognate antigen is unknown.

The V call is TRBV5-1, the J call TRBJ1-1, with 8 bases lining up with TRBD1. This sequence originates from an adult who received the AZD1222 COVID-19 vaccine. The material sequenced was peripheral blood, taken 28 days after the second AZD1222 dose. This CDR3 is CASSFDRGNTEAFF. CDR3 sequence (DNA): TGCGCCAGCAGCTTCGACAGGGGAAACACTGAAGCTTTCTTT.